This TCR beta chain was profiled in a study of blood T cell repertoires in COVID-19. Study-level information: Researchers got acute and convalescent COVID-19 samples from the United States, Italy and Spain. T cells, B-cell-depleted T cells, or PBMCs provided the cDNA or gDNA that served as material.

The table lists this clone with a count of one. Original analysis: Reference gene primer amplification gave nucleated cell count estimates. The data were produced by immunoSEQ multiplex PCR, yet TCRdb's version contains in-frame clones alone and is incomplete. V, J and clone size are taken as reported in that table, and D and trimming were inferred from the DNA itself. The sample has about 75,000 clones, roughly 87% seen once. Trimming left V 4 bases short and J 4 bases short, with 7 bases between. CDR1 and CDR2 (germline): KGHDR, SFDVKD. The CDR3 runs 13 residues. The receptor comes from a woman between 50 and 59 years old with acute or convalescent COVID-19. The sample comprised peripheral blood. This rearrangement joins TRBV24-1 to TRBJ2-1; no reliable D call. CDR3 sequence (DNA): TGTGCCACCAGTGACCCCATTTACAATGAGCAGTTCTTC. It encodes CATSDPIYNEQFF.